The rows below give T cell receptor beta chains drawn from one sample of a study of blood T cell repertoires in COVID-19. Repertoires were generated with immunoSEQ multiplex PCR, while TCRdb's copy carries only in-frame clones and drops some. In the table there are roughly 500,000 clones, roughly 88% of which are singletons. Sequences were obtained from PBMCs or T cells enriched from blood (not recorded which). The source is a woman aged 40 to 49 who had recovered from COVID-19. Each CDR3 is given with its conserved first and last residue. A D gene is named only where the DNA matches it firmly. Rows may omit the clone size; those that give it use once, few, many or a size class.

size | J | V | D | CDR3 | DNA
. | TRBJ2-2 | TRBV5-4 | . | CASSLGRGSTGELFF | TGTGCCAGCAGCTTGGGGCGGGGCAGCACCGGGGAGCTGTTTTTT
. | TRBJ1-1 | TRBV9 | . | CASSGTGSLNTEAFF | TGTGCCAGCAGCGGTACAGGGTCGCTGAACACTGAAGCTTTCTTT
. | TRBJ2-2 | TRBV9 | TRBD1 | CASSRQGGELFF | TGTGCCAGCAGTCGACAGGGCGGGGAGCTGTTTTTT
. | TRBJ2-3 | TRBV29-1 | TRBD2 | CSGLVAGATDTQYF | TGCAGCGGGTTGGTCGCGGGAGCAACAGATACGCAGTATTTT
. | TRBJ1-2 | TRBV5-6 | TRBD1 | CASSPDREGWGYTF | TGTGCCAGCAGCCCGGACAGGGAGGGTTGGGGCTACACCTTC
. | TRBJ2-7 | TRBV5-4 | TRBD2 | CASSSGTSGRVFHEQYF | TGTGCCAGCAGCTCCGGGACTAGCGGGAGAGTTTTCCACGAGCAGTACTTC
few | TRBJ2-7 | TRBV9 | TRBD1 | CASSASPGQGYEQYF | TGTGCCAGCAGCGCATCACCTGGACAGGGCTACGAGCAGTACTTC
. | TRBJ1-2 | TRBV19 | . | CASMLSYFSNYGYTF | TGTGCCAGTATGCTATCATACTTTTCTAACTATGGCTACACCTTC
. | TRBJ2-1 | TRBV10-1 | . | CASSESSSYNEQFF | TGCGCCAGCAGTGAGTCCAGTTCCTACAATGAGCAGTTCTTC
. | TRBJ2-1 | TRBV4-3 | . | CASSQDFSSYNEQFF | TGCGCCAGCAGCCAAGACTTTTCCTCCTACAATGAGCAGTTCTTC
few | TRBJ2-2 | TRBV4-3 | TRBD2 | CASSLHPSGINTGELFF | TGCGCCAGCAGCCTCCACCCTAGCGGGATTAACACCGGGGAGCTGTTTTTT
once | TRBJ2-2 | TRBV20-1 | . | CSASPGVGDTGELFF | TGCAGTGCTAGTCCGGGGGTCGGGGACACCGGGGAGCTGTTTTTT
many | TRBJ2-7 | TRBV11-2 | TRBD2 | CASSLGAGGPYEQYF | TGTGCCAGCAGCTTAGGGGCGGGAGGGCCCTACGAGCAGTACTTC
once | TRBJ2-5 | TRBV5-1 | . | CASSTGGLLETQYF | TGCGCCAGCAGCACAGGGGGACTATTGGAGACCCAGTACTTC
. | TRBJ1-4 | TRBV18 | . | CASSPLMQGEKLFF | TGTGCCAGCTCACCATTGATGCAGGGCGAAAAACTGTTTTTT
. | TRBJ1-5 | TRBV12-5 | TRBD1 | CASGLPTGTGGDEDNQPQHF | TGTGCTAGTGGTTTGCCTACCGGGACAGGGGGCGACGAAGACAATCAGCCCCAGCATTTT